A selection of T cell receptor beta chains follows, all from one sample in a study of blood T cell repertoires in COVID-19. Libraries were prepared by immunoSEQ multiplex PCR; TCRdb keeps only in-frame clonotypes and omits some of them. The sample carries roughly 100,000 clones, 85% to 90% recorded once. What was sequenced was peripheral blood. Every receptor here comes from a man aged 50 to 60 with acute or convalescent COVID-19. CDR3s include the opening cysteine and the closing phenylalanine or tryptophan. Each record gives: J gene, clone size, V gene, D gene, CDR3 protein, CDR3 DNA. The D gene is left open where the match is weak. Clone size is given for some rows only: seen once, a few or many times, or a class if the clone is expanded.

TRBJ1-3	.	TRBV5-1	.	CASSLVGGNYGNTIYF	TGCGCCAGCAGCTTGGTAGGAGGGAACTACGGAAACACCATATATTTT
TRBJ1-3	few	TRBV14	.	CASSQLALRGSPDF	TGTGCCAGCAGCCAATTGGCCCTCAGGGGCAGCCCGGATTTT
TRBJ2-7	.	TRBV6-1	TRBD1	CASSGHTGTGTLRSSYEQYF	TGTGCCAGCAGTGGTCATACGGGGACAGGGACCCTAAGGAGCTCCTACGAGCAGTACTTC
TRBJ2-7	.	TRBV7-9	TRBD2	CASSLRTSGGAYEQYF	TGTGCCAGCAGCCTGAGGACTAGCGGGGGGGCCTACGAGCAGTACTTC
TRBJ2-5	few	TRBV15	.	CATSSDGSAGETQYF	TGTGCCACCAGCAGTGACGGGAGTGCGGGCGAGACCCAGTACTTC
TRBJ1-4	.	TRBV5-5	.	CASRGYRETNEKLFF	TGTGCCAGCAGGGGCTACAGGGAAACTAATGAAAAACTGTTTTTT
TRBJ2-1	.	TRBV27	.	CASRRVPNEQFF	TGTGCCAGCAGGCGTGTTCCGAATGAGCAGTTCTTC
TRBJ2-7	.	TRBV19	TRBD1	CASSPHRDRAFYEQYF	TGTGCCAGTAGTCCGCACCGGGACAGGGCCTTCTACGAGCAGTACTTC
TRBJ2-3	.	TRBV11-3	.	CASSFNTDTQYF	TGTGCCAGCAGCTTTAACACAGATACGCAGTATTTT
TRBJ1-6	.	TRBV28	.	CASVGGNSPLHF	TGTGCCAGCGTTGGGGGGAATTCACCCCTCCACTTT
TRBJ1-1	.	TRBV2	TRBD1	CASKTGYSGNTEAFF	TGTGCCAGCAAGACAGGGTATTCGGGGAACACTGAAGCTTTCTTT
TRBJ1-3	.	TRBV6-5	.	CAIGGGFSGNTIYF	TGTGCCATCGGGGGAGGATTCTCTGGAAACACCATATATTTT
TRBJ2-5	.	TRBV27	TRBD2	CASSPSGREETQYF	TGTGCCAGCAGCCCCAGCGGGAGGGAAGAGACCCAGTACTTC
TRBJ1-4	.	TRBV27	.	CASSPVERPNEKLFF	TGTGCCAGCAGCCCGGTGGAGAGACCTAATGAAAAACTGTTTTTT
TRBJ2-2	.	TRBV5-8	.	CASSPVRRSQTGELFF	TGTGCCAGCAGCCCCGTGCGGCGATCCCAAACCGGGGAGCTGTTTTTT
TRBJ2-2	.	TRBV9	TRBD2	CASSAGLAAYTGELFF	TGTGCCAGCAGCGCGGGACTAGCGGCCTACACCGGGGAGCTGTTTTTT
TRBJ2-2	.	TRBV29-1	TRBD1	CSVYRQGNTGELFF	TGCAGCGTTTACAGACAGGGGAACACCGGGGAGCTGTTTTTT
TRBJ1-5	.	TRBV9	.	CASSPREVQQPQHF	TGTGCCAGCAGCCCCCGGGAAGTTCAGCAGCCCCAGCATTTT
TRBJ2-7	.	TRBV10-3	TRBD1	CAISEPDREGSYEQYF	TGTGCCATCAGTGAGCCTGACAGGGAAGGCTCCTACGAGCAGTACTTC
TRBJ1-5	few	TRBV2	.	CASHTGLAGQPQHF	TGTGCCAGCCACACAGGGTTGGCGGGCCAGCCCCAGCATTTT
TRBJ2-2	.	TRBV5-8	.	CASSLGDKNTGELFF	TGTGCCAGCAGCTTAGGGGACAAGAACACCGGGGAGCTGTTTTTT
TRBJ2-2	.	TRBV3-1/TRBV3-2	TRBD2	CASSQVGRVLGTGELFF	TGTGCCAGCAGCCAAGTCGGGAGGGTGTTGGGGACCGGGGAGCTGTTTTTT
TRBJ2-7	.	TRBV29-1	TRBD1	CSVGTGGGGEQYF	TGCAGCGTGGGGACAGGGGGAGGGGGCGAGCAGTACTTC
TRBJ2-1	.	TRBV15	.	CATSRLRGMYNEQFF	TGTGCCACCAGCAGACTAAGGGGAATGTACAATGAGCAGTTCTTC
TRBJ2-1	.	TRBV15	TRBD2	CATSSRLAGGYEQFF	TGTGCCACCAGCAGCAGACTAGCGGGAGGCTATGAGCAGTTCTTC
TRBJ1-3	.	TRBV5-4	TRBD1	CASSLYRGGNTIYF	TGTGCCAGCAGCTTATACAGGGGGGGAAACACCATATATTTT
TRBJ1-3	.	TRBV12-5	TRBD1	CASGYSGTVGPGNTIYF	TGTGCTAGTGGTTACTCCGGGACAGTTGGCCCTGGAAACACCATATATTTT
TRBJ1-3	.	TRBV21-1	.	CASSKGAGRTSGNTIYF	TGTGCCAGCAGCAAAGGGGCGGGCCGGACCTCTGGAAACACCATATATTTT
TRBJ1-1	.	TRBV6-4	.	CASSEQGGTEAFF	TGTGCCAGCAGCGAACAAGGGGGCACTGAAGCTTTCTTT